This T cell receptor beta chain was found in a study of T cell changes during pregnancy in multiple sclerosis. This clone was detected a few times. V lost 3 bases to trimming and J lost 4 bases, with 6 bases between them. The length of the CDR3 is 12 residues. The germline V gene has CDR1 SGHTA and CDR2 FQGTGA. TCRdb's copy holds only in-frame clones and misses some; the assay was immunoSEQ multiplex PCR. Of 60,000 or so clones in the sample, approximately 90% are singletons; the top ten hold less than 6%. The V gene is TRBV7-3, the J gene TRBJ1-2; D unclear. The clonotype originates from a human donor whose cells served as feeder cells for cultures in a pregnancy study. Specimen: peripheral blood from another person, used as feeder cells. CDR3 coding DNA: TGTGCCAGCAGCTTGGCAATCTATGGCTACACCTTC. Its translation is CASSLAIYGYTF.